Presented here are 3 T cell receptor beta chains from one specimen sequenced in a study of T cells in localized non-small cell lung cancer. TCRdb's table, derived via immunoSEQ multiplex PCR, lists solely in-frame clones and lacks some. The table shows about 72,000 clones, with 70% to 90% occurring only once. Here the sequenced sample was peripheral blood, taken before any cancer treatment. The origin of the receptors is an older female donor with stage I lung adenocarcinoma.

The CDR3 is CASSESGTGGYGYTF. The DNA of the CDR3 is TGTGCCAGCAGTGAATCTGGGACAGGGGGCTATGGCTACACCTTC. The chain has TRBV6-1 and TRBJ1-2; TRBD1 matches at 11 bases. This CDR3 is built from 15 residues. Germline loops: CDR1 MNHNS, CDR2 SASEGT. V trimming: 2 bases; J trimming: 4 bases; junction bases outside the gene matches: 3.

V and J are TRBV6-5 and TRBJ1-4, with 7 bases matching TRBD1. This CDR3 comprises 15 residues. Looked up from germline, CDR1 is MNHEY and CDR2 is SVGAGI. V shed 2 bases and J 8 bases; nucleotides not matched to a gene: 8. The CDR3 coding sequence is TGTGCCAGCAGTTACGGGACAGCAGAAGTCGAAAAACTGTTTTTT. It is translated as CASSYGTAEVEKLFF.

This clone has only one observation. V usage is TRBV2 and J usage is TRBJ2-7; 8 bases are a match to TRBD2. V lost 11 bases to trimming and J lost 2 bases; unmatched junction nucleotides: 11. This CDR3 has 14 amino acids. The germline V gene encodes CDR1 SNHLY and CDR2 FYNNEI. CDR3 DNA sequence: TGTGCCTCCCGGCTAGCGGGCAACACCTACGAGCAGTACTTC. Encoded protein: CASRLAGNTYEQYF.